This entry describes one T cell receptor beta chain. Germline V gene data show CDR1 as LNHDA and CDR2 as SQIVND (reference sequence). This CDR3 spans 15 amino acids. V dropped 3 bases and J dropped 4 bases, with 15 bases sitting between them. These data originate in a study of blood T cell repertoires in COVID-19. Across the study: Samples taken during acute and convalescent COVID-19 were collected in the United States, Italy and Spain. PBMCs, B-cell-depleted T cells, or T cells were the source of the cDNA or gDNA that made up the material.

In the original analysis: Quantification of nucleated cells was approximated via reference gene primer amplification. Sequencing used immunoSEQ multiplex PCR; TCRdb keeps in-frame clones, though not all of them. V and J calls and clone size follow that table, whereas D and trimming were derived from the DNA. The sample records about 120,000 clones, 85% being singletons. V and J are TRBV19 and TRBJ1-2, with D unclear. The sample consisted of peripheral blood. This receptor was identified in an older man with acute or convalescent COVID-19. This chain's CDR3 is CASSMIRERSYGYTF. Here the CDR3 DNA reads TGTGCCAGTAGTATGATAAGGGAGCGGAGCTATGGCTACACCTTC.